This paragraph reports one T cell receptor beta chain. Its antigen is undetermined. This sample stems from a study of shared clonotypes between healthy human individuals. Study conclusions and caveats: In general, naive subsets displayed greater estimated richness than memory subsets did. Several donors shared around 5.1% of their naive CD4 clonotypes.

This table comes from immunoSEQ multiplex PCR, and its TCRdb copy is limited to in-frame clones, with some not included. Of under 1,900,000 clones listed, roughly 98.5% are singletons. Per the germline V gene, CDR1 is SGHTA and CDR2 is FQGTGA. V lost 5 bases, J lost 5 bases, and 7 bases stayed unmatched. The CDR3 loop spans 14 amino acids. The sample comprised naive CD4+ T cells sorted from blood. Regarding subset: CD45RA+ positively selected. The TCR was taken from a man under 40 in good health. This sequence joins TRBV7-3 and TRBJ1-2, with 8 bases aligning to TRBD1. The CDR3 loop is CASSTGQGGYGYTF. For the CDR3, the DNA is TGTGCCAGCAGCACCGGACAGGGCGGGTATGGCTACACCTTC.